This T cell receptor beta chain was sequenced during a study of T cell clonotyping in hematopoietic cell transplantation. Study-level information: Recipient samples before transplant were obtained post-cytoreduction.

Findings and limits, study-wide: Recipient TCR diversity dropped after transplant; expanded clonotypes rose from day 30 to 180. Without cell sorting, CD4 versus CD8 contributions remain unresolved. At the given depth, recipient repertoires were over 95% de novo clonotypes.

TCRdb's table, derived via immunoSEQ multiplex PCR, lists solely in-frame clones and lacks some. The sample lists about 21,000 clones; 90% were seen once. The time point: recipient sample about 28 days before transplant, after cytoreduction. V shed 8 bases and J shed 7 bases, with 8 bases lying between them. Germline CDR1 and CDR2: MNHEY and SMNVEV (reference sequence). The CDR3 loop spans 11 amino acids. As concerns this clone: Its antigen is undetermined.

This sequence joins TRBV27 and TRBJ2-2; D gene unclear. The receptor was derived from a man aged 18 to 35 with biphenotypic leukemia. Some clones in this sample may be carry-over from other donors' samples. The starting material was peripheral blood mononuclear cells, obtained before stem cell transplant. The CDR3 region has the DNA TGTGCCAGCTCCCACGGCGGGGAGCTGTTTTTT. Amino acids: CASSHGGELFF.